The entry below describes one T cell receptor (beta chain). Its target is not known. The data were obtained in a study of CD8 T cells in Susac syndrome. Study-wide findings and caveats: A relatively small number of individuals underwent TCR sequencing and HLA analysis.

This CDR3 has 14 amino acids. The V gene's germline CDR1 is MNHEY and CDR2 SMNVEV (reference sequence). V lost 6 bases and J 5 bases, leaving 16 bases between the germline ends. The RNA, about 0.45 to 1 ug, was put through reverse transcription using random hexamers. The method of amplification for TCR beta CDR3 was immunoSEQ multiplex PCR, covering 54 Vbeta and 13 Jbeta. TCRdb reprocessed the immunoSEQ multiplex PCR reads with MiXCR, giving one entry per CDR3 protein. The sample lists about 430,000 distinct CDR3 sequences; more than 70% were seen once. CD8+ and CD4+ T cells taken from blood had their TCR beta sequenced. Through negative isolation, CD4+ and CD8+ T cells were obtained, while TEMRA cells were enriched using FACS.

V usage is TRBV27 and J usage is TRBJ1-1; D perhaps matches TRBD1 (5 bases). Sample: CD8+ T cells from PBMCs. The sequence was collected from a human donor with multiple sclerosis. In nucleotides, the CDR3 is TGTGCCAGCAGCTTGGGACCGGGTATGACTGAAGCTTTCTTT. This encodes CASSLGPGMTEAFF.